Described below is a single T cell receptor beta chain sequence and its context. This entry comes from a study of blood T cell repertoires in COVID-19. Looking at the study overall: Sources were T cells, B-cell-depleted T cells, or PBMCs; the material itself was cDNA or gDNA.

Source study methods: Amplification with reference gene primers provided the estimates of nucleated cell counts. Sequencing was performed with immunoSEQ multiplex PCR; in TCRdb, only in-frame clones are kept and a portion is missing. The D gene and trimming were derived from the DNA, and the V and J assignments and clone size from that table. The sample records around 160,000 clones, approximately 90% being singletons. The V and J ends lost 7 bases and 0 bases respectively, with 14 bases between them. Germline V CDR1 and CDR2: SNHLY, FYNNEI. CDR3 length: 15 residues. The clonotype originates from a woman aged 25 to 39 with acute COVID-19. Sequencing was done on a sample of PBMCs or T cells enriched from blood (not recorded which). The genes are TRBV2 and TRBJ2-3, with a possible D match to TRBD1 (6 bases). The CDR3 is CASTRDTGSTDTQYF. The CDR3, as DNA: TGTGCCAGCACCCGGGACACCGGTAGCACAGATACGCAGTATTTT.